Each of the 21 T cell receptor beta chains below was sequenced from the same sample in a study of T cells in women clearing cervical HPV infection. Using immunoSEQ multiplex PCR, the repertoire was profiled, and TCRdb retains in-frame clones only, with some absent. This specimen shows 44,000 or so clones; the ten leading clones hold approximately 0.9%. Sequencing input: blood buffy coat. All receptors come from a woman aged 18 to 75 with a cervical HPV16 infection that either progressed to CIN3+ or cleared (not recorded which).

Notes on this clone: The CDR3 is cut off 3 residues early in the read; its end comes from the germline J gene. V is TRBV2 and J is TRBJ2-3; a possible D gene is TRBD1 (5 bases). The CDR3 is 15 amino acids. The germline gives CDR1 SNHLY, CDR2 FYNNEI. CDR3 bases read: TGTGCCAGCAGTGTTAAGCTAGGGGTTGGCCAGCCG. It yields the protein CASSVKLGVGQP. The full CDR3 protein is CASSVKLGVGQPQYF. Based on the CDR3 plus reference TRBV2 and TRBJ2-3, the full variable domain is EPEVTQTPSHQVTQMGQEVILRCVPISNHLYFYWYRQILGQKVEFLVSFYNNEISEKSEIFDDQFSVERPDGSNFTLKIRSTKLEDSAMYFCASSVKLGVGQPQYFGPGTRLTVL.

Comment on this clone: The CDR3 end lies 3 residues beyond the end of the read and is filled in from the germline J gene. The chain is built from TRBV5-1 and TRBJ2-6, with D unclear. CDR3 length: 16 amino acids. Trimming removed 0 bases at V and 0 bases at J, with 7 bases between. In germline, CDR1 is SGHRS, CDR2 YFSETQ. The CDR3 loop reads CASSLAAVSGANVLTF. The CDR3 DNA, read in part, is TGCGCCAGCAGCTTGGCCGCGGTCTCTGGGGCCAACGTC.

Points on this clone: The CDR3 end falls 3 residues outside the read, so it is completed with the germline J gene. The chain recombines TRBV20-1 with TRBJ2-1; TRBD2 agrees at 12 bases. The CDR3 has 18 amino acids. Germline lookup yields CDR1 DFQATT and CDR2 SNEGSKA (reference sequence). V was pared by 4 bases and J by 5 bases, with 15 bases of the junction left unmatched. CDR3 bases read: TGCAGTGCTATCGCACCCCTCGCTCCTAGCGGGGGGGACAATGAG. Translation: CSAIAPLAPSGGDNE. The entire CDR3 protein reads CSAIAPLAPSGGDNEQFF.

Of note for this clone: With the read ending 3 residues before the CDR3 end, the germline J gene is used to fill in that end. The V and J genes are TRBV20-1 and TRBJ1-2; D perhaps matches TRBD1 (5 bases). V lost 0 bases and J lost 4, with 9 bases in between. The CDR3 length is 13 residues. Germline V lookup: CDR1 DFQATT, CDR2 SNEGSKA (reference sequence). The CDR3 here is CSARERQLYGYTF. CDR3 bases read: TGCAGTGCTAGAGAAAGACAGCTCTATGGC.

Turning to this clone: Read data end 3 residues before the CDR3 end; the end is taken from the germline J gene. The chain combines TRBV7-9 with TRBJ2-4; no reliable D call. The CDR3 totals 14 residues. Germline values: CDR1 SEHNR, CDR2 FQNEAQ (reference sequence). The part of the CDR3 DNA that was read is TGTGCCAGCAGCCGCGGAGCCTCTAACTATGGT. This sequence encodes CASSRGASNYG. The full-length CDR3 reads as CASSRGASNYGQYF.

Concerning this clone: The DNA ends 3 residues before the CDR3 does, and the rest of the CDR3 is filled in from the germline J gene. The rearrangement joins TRBV11-2 to TRBJ2-7; possibly TRBD2 for D (7 bases). The CDR3 runs to 14 residues. V was trimmed by 5 bases and J by 6 bases, leaving 17 bases between them. Germline assignment: CDR1 SGHAT and CDR2 FQNNGV. CDR3 bases read: TGTGCCAGCAGCCCCGTGGGGGGGCGGGGCGAG. Amino acids: CASSPVGGRGE. The full-length CDR3 reads as CASSPVGGRGEQYF.

To note about this clone: With the read ending 3 residues before the CDR3 end, the germline J gene is used to fill in that end. This rearrangement joins TRBV20-1 to TRBJ1-4; D gene unclear. CDR3 length: 14 residues. Germline V lookup: CDR1 DFQATT, CDR2 SNEGSKA (reference sequence). The sequenced CDR3 bases are TGCAGTGCTAGGGAGCAGCGGATGAATTCACCA. Residues: CSAREQRMNSP. The whole CDR3 reads CSAREQRMNSPLFF.

Note on this clone: From the germline J gene comes the end of the CDR3, since the read stops 3 residues before it. The chain has TRBV7-2 and TRBJ2-1, with no clear D. Germline V gene data show CDR1 as SGHTA and CDR2 as FQGNSA. Trimming cost V 2 bases and J 0 bases, with 5 bases left between them. CDR3 length: 14 residues. The CDR3 protein is CASSLRSSYNEQFF. CDR3 DNA, as far as it was read: TGTGCCAGCAGCTTACGTAGCTCCTACAATGAG.

Points on this clone: The DNA ends 3 residues before the CDR3 does, and the rest of the CDR3 is filled in from the germline J gene. This chain links TRBV28 with TRBJ1-1; 7 bases align to TRBD1. The CDR3 sequence is 14 residues long. In germline, CDR1 is MDHEN, CDR2 SYDVKM. Germline trimming cut 5 bases from V and 5 bases from J; bases unmatched to any gene: 8. The CDR3 DNA, read in part, is TGTGCCAGCAGTAACAGGGGTGGAGGGACTGAA. Its protein product is CASSNRGGGTE. The full-length CDR3 reads as CASSNRGGGTEAFF.

With regard to this clone: The read stops 3 residues short of the end of the CDR3; the missing end is completed from the germline J gene. V usage is TRBV5-4 and J usage is TRBJ2-2, with TRBD1 identical over 10 bases. CDR1 is SGHNT, CDR2 YYREEE, per germline (reference sequence). Losses at the gene ends were 4 bases for V and 3 bases for J; bases not matched to a gene: 3. The CDR3 is 15 amino acids. The CDR3 region is CASSPGQGYTGELFF. Incomplete CDR3 DNA: TGTGCCAGCAGCCCGGGACAGGGGTACACCGGGGAG. Full variable domain (outside the CDR3, taken from reference TRBV5-4 and TRBJ2-2): ETGVTQSPTHLIKTRGQQVTLRCSSQSGHNTVSWYQQALGQGPQFIFQYYREEENGRGNFPPRFSGLQFPNYSSELNVNALELDDSALYLCASSPGQGYTGELFFGEGSRLTVL.

A word on this clone: The read stops 3 residues short of the end of the CDR3; the missing end is completed from the germline J gene. This chain uses TRBV7-6 with TRBJ1-2, with TRBD1 as a possible D gene (6 bases). CDR3 size: 14 residues. Germline assignment: CDR1 SGHVS and CDR2 FNYEAQ. The CDR3 reads CASSGTGTSYDYTF. CDR3 DNA (partial): TGTGCCAGCAGCGGGACCGGGACATCCTACGAC.

Comment on this clone: The read halts 3 residues ahead of the CDR3 end, with the missing end drawn from the germline J gene. The J gene is TRBJ2-3, the V gene TRBV5-1; 11 nucleotides align to TRBD2. The CDR3 length is 15 residues. Per germline, CDR1 SGHRS and CDR2 YFSETQ. The V segment lost 4 bases and the J segment 7 bases; nucleotides outside the gene matches: 8. Partial CDR3 DNA: TGCGCCAGCAGCGGAATACTAGCGGGGGCCAATACG. It specifies CASSGILAGANT. The full-length CDR3 reads as CASSGILAGANTQYF.

The covered CDR3 bases are TGTGCCACCGGGGGACAGGGAGGGGAAAAG. Its protein product is CATGGQGGEK. The full CDR3 sequence reads CATGGQGGEKLFF. V gene TRBV19 combines with J gene TRBJ2-2, with 9 bases identical to TRBD1. With the read ending 3 residues before the CDR3 end, the germline J gene is used to fill in that end. This CDR3 is built from 13 residues. Germline V CDR1 and CDR2: LNHDA, SQIVND (reference sequence).

With respect to this clone: The CDR3 end falls 3 residues outside the read, so it is completed with the germline J gene. The chain carries TRBV28 and TRBJ2-7, with D tentatively TRBD1 (6 bases). The V gene lost 7 bases and the J gene lost 2 bases, with 12 bases spanning the gap. The CDR3 is 13 residues long. The V gene's germline CDR1 is MDHEN and CDR2 SYDVKM. Partial CDR3 DNA: TGTGCCAGCAAATCAGGGGTAGCCTACGAG. It encodes CASKSGVAYE. The entire CDR3 protein reads CASKSGVAYEQYF.

Notes on this clone: The CDR3 end is not reached by the read, which stops 3 residues before it; the germline J gene fills it in. The rearrangement joins TRBV6-4 to TRBJ1-1; tentatively, D is TRBD1 (6 bases). The CDR3 is 14 residues long. The V end was cut by 7 bases, the J end by 3 bases, with 15 bases between. CDR1 and CDR2 (germline): MRHNA, SNTAGT. The CDR3 loop reads CASIHRVSDTEAFF. CDR3 DNA (partial): TGTGCCAGCATCCACAGGGTATCGGACACTGAA.

With respect to this clone: The read ends 3 residues before the CDR3 terminus; that terminus is restored from the germline J gene. The chain joins TRBV5-1 to TRBJ2-3, with D possibly TRBD2 on 5 matching bases. This CDR3 has 16 residues. The germline V and J ends were trimmed by 0 bases and 2 bases, with 13 bases remaining between them. From germline, CDR1 is SGHRS and CDR2 YFSETQ. The CDR3 loop reads CASSLELRAYTDTQYF. CDR3 DNA, as far as it was read: TGCGCCAGCAGCTTGGAGTTGCGGGCCTACACAGATACG.

For this clone: The missing CDR3 end, 3 residues past where the read stops, is filled in from the germline J gene. The chain is built from TRBV7-9 and TRBJ1-5, with a tentative D call TRBD1 (5 bases). V lost 5 bases and J lost 0, with 11 bases in between. This CDR3 is built from 15 residues. Looked up from germline, CDR1 is SEHNR and CDR2 is FQNEAQ (reference sequence). This CDR3 reads CASSGTGYSNQPQHF. The CDR3 DNA, read in part, is TGTGCCAGCAGCGGTACAGGTTATAGCAATCAGCCC.

Turning to this clone: The sequenced fragment ends 3 residues before the CDR3 boundary, so the rest is inferred from the germline J gene. The chain is built from TRBV19 and TRBJ2-1; 12 bases agree with TRBD2. Germline-derived CDR1 and CDR2 are LNHDA and SQIVND (reference sequence). This CDR3 has 16 amino acids. With V trimmed by 1 base and J by 8 bases, 6 bases remained unmatched. This chain's CDR3 is CASSIGGRLAGDEQFF. The DNA read from the CDR3 is TGTGCCAGTAGTATAGGGGGGAGACTAGCGGGGGATGAG.

The CDR3 bases that were read are TGTGCCAGCAGTGGGGGAGGGAGCGGTGAAAAA. Translation: CASSGGGSGEK. The full CDR3 protein is CASSGGGSGEKLFF. J is TRBJ1-4 and V is TRBV6-1; no clear D gene. The observed sequence ends 3 residues before the CDR3 terminus, with the missing tail filled in from the germline J gene. The CDR3 consists of 14 residues. V gave up 4 bases and J gave up 7 bases, with 13 bases separating them. Germline CDR1 reads MNHNS; CDR2 reads SASEGT.

Concerning this clone itself: With the read ending 3 residues before the CDR3 end, the germline J gene is used to fill in that end. J is TRBJ1-2 and V is TRBV6-4, with TRBD1 matching over 8 bases. The V segment lost 7 bases and the J segment 0 bases; nucleotides outside the gene matches: 10. The CDR3 sequence is 16 residues long. Germline assignment: CDR1 MRHNA and CDR2 SNTAGT. The sequenced part of the CDR3 DNA is TGTGCCAGCACCTGGAGAGACAGGGGTTCTAACTATGGC. Protein product: CASTWRDRGSNYG. The whole CDR3 sequence reads CASTWRDRGSNYGYTF.

The sequenced CDR3 bases are TGCAGCGTGGCCGCTGAGAGCTCTGGGGCCAACGTA. Translated, it gives CSVAAESSGANV. The whole CDR3 reads CSVAAESSGANVLFF. The chain uses TRBV29-1 and TRBJ1-4, with D possibly being TRBD1 (5 bases). The read falls 3 residues short of the CDR3 end, and the missing part is taken from the germline J gene. CDR1 is SQVTM, CDR2 ANQGSEA, per germline. CDR3 length equals 15 residues.